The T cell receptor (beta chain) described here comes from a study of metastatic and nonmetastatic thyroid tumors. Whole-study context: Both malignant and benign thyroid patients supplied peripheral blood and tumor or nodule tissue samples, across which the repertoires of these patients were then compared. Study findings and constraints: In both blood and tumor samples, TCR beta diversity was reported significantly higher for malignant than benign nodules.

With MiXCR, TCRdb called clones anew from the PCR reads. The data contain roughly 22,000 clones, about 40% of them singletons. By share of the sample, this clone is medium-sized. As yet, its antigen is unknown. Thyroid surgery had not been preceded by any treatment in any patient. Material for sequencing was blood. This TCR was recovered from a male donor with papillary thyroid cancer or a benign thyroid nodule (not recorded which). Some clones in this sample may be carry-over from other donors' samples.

The CDR3: CAGGQGSGNTIYF. The CDR3 bases are TGTGCCGGAGGACAGGGCTCTGGAAACACCATATATTTT. V is TRBV6-2 or TRBV6-3 and J is TRBJ1-3; 8 bases are a match to TRBD1. The V segment lost 11 bases and the J segment 0 bases; nucleotides outside the gene matches: 3. This CDR3 is 13 amino acids long. CDR1 and CDR2 (germline): MNHEY, SVGEGT.